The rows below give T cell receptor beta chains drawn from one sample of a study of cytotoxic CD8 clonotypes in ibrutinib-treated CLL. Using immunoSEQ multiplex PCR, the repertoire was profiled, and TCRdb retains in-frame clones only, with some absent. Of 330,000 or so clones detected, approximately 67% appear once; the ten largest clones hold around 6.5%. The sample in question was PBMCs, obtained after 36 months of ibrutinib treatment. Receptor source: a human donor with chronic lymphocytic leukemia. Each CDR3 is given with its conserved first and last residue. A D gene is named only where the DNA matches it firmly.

CDR3 protein: CSVDRSGSSYNEQFF
D gene: TRBD2
V gene: TRBV29-1
J gene: TRBJ2-1

CDR3 protein: CASMDRPGQETQYF
D gene: TRBD1
V gene: TRBV27
J gene: TRBJ2-5

CDR3 protein: CASSPRQGWFYEQFF
D gene: TRBD1
V gene: TRBV5-4
J gene: TRBJ2-1

CDR3 protein: CASIGIGEQYF
D gene: .
V gene: TRBV6-5
J gene: TRBJ2-7

CDR3 protein: CASSLETGRRPQHF
D gene: .
V gene: TRBV7-6
J gene: TRBJ1-5

CDR3 protein: CASSSRGGSELYGYTF
D gene: .
V gene: TRBV27
J gene: TRBJ1-2

CDR3 protein: CSVGDFERTSGRVVVETQYF
D gene: TRBD2
V gene: TRBV29-1
J gene: TRBJ2-5

CDR3 protein: CSVAGQVGRVGEQFF
D gene: TRBD1
V gene: TRBV29-1
J gene: TRBJ2-1

CDR3 protein: CAISTGNYGYTF
D gene: .
V gene: TRBV10-3
J gene: TRBJ1-2

CDR3 protein: CASSTVMTGTGPPYTF
D gene: TRBD1
V gene: TRBV19
J gene: TRBJ1-2

CDR3 protein: CSVDLTLSHTSGRADEQFF
D gene: TRBD2
V gene: TRBV29-1
J gene: TRBJ2-1

CDR3 protein: CASSMGQGIAGYEQYF
D gene: TRBD1
V gene: TRBV19
J gene: TRBJ2-7

CDR3 protein: CASSHDVDQPQHF
D gene: .
V gene: TRBV5-1
J gene: TRBJ1-5

CDR3 protein: CASSQVLGAGSYEQYF
D gene: .
V gene: TRBV4-1
J gene: TRBJ2-7

CDR3 protein: CASSLISDRVGSEKLFF
D gene: TRBD1
V gene: TRBV7-9
J gene: TRBJ1-4

CDR3 protein: CASSPRIAGGFSTDTQYF
D gene: TRBD2
V gene: TRBV5-1
J gene: TRBJ2-3

CDR3 protein: CASRSGTGGNQPQHF
D gene: TRBD1
V gene: TRBV28
J gene: TRBJ1-5

CDR3 protein: CATVTSGRISSYEQYF
D gene: TRBD2
V gene: TRBV28
J gene: TRBJ2-7

CDR3 protein: CASSVAQWGVGQQTQYF
D gene: .
V gene: TRBV9
J gene: TRBJ2-5

CDR3 protein: CAAGRTPVYEQYF
D gene: .
V gene: TRBV28
J gene: TRBJ2-7

CDR3 protein: CASSAVGLADYNEQFF
D gene: TRBD2
V gene: TRBV25-1
J gene: TRBJ2-1

CDR3 protein: CASSLTVGEKLFF
D gene: .
V gene: TRBV7-9
J gene: TRBJ1-4

CDR3 protein: CASSLAPGSGPGEQYF
D gene: .
V gene: TRBV11-2
J gene: TRBJ2-7

CDR3 protein: CASSLYWPTDTQYF
D gene: .
V gene: TRBV27
J gene: TRBJ2-3

CDR3 protein: CASSLGRESPLHF
D gene: .
V gene: TRBV11-1
J gene: TRBJ1-6

CDR3 protein: CASRAHGLAGSTDTQYF
D gene: TRBD2
V gene: TRBV5-1
J gene: TRBJ2-3

CDR3 protein: CASSLGDLSSYEQYF
D gene: .
V gene: TRBV28
J gene: TRBJ2-7

CDR3 protein: CATSRARQENEQFF
D gene: .
V gene: TRBV15
J gene: TRBJ2-1

CDR3 protein: CASTHGVYGYTF
D gene: .
V gene: TRBV6-1
J gene: TRBJ1-2

CDR3 protein: CATAVSRGGANYGYTF
D gene: .
V gene: TRBV2
J gene: TRBJ1-2

CDR3 protein: CASGTSGRGYYEQYF
D gene: TRBD2
V gene: TRBV27
J gene: TRBJ2-7

CDR3 protein: CASSKRQGGNQPQHF
D gene: TRBD1
V gene: TRBV6-5
J gene: TRBJ1-5

CDR3 protein: CASSEGLGTQPQHF
D gene: .
V gene: TRBV2
J gene: TRBJ1-5

CDR3 protein: CASRRGPDTEAFF
D gene: .
V gene: TRBV19
J gene: TRBJ1-1

CDR3 protein: CASTSVAGHRNQPQHF
D gene: .
V gene: TRBV13
J gene: TRBJ1-5

CDR3 protein: CASSRGTRGYTF
D gene: .
V gene: TRBV13
J gene: TRBJ1-2

CDR3 protein: CSVDNRGDYGYTF
D gene: .
V gene: TRBV29-1
J gene: TRBJ1-2

CDR3 protein: CASSSSGGEQYF
D gene: TRBD1
V gene: TRBV5-1
J gene: TRBJ2-7

CDR3 protein: CASSLETGRTEAFF
D gene: TRBD1
V gene: TRBV5-1
J gene: TRBJ1-1

CDR3 protein: CASSADLRWTNEKLFF
D gene: .
V gene: TRBV2
J gene: TRBJ1-4

CDR3 protein: CASGLVPGDGQFF
D gene: .
V gene: TRBV12-5
J gene: TRBJ2-1

CDR3 protein: CASSLSTGQETQYF
D gene: .
V gene: TRBV13
J gene: TRBJ2-5

CDR3 protein: CASSVPQGPPYEQYF
D gene: .
V gene: TRBV2
J gene: TRBJ2-7

CDR3 protein: CASSYEEGGHEQYF
D gene: .
V gene: TRBV6-5
J gene: TRBJ2-7

CDR3 protein: CASSLAGGSYEQYF
D gene: TRBD2
V gene: TRBV7-3
J gene: TRBJ2-7

CDR3 protein: CATTKHTGELFF
D gene: .
V gene: TRBV6-6
J gene: TRBJ2-2

CDR3 protein: CASSTPGGRNYEQYF
D gene: TRBD2
V gene: TRBV11-2
J gene: TRBJ2-7

CDR3 protein: CASSYTGPGGGYTF
D gene: .
V gene: TRBV5-1
J gene: TRBJ1-2

CDR3 protein: CASSPLGTGPYEQYF
D gene: TRBD1
V gene: TRBV5-6
J gene: TRBJ2-7

CDR3 protein: CASSLKGLEQFF
D gene: .
V gene: TRBV28
J gene: TRBJ2-1

CDR3 protein: CASSSQGATDTQYF
D gene: .
V gene: TRBV28
J gene: TRBJ2-3

CDR3 protein: CASSLAHGGTDTQYF
D gene: .
V gene: TRBV7-6
J gene: TRBJ2-3

CDR3 protein: CASSERTGTGSGYTF
D gene: TRBD1
V gene: TRBV9
J gene: TRBJ1-2

CDR3 protein: CASSLGLAGEQYF
D gene: .
V gene: TRBV7-9
J gene: TRBJ2-7